This T cell receptor (beta chain) emerged from a study of T cell responses to AZD1222 COVID-19 vaccine. Overall study context: Pooled in the analysis were second doses at about 4 or about 12 weeks. Overall study findings and caveats: The donors showed a predominance of white British ancestry and of females, with possible underestimation of clonal diversity. After two AZD1222 doses, spike-specific TCR breadth and depth rose versus day 0. Baseline serology detected seropositivity in only 6 or 7 AZD1222 recipients.

TCRdb's table, derived via immunoSEQ multiplex PCR, lists solely in-frame clones and lacks some. The sample yields fewer than 110,000 clones, approximately 84% seen once. V lost 4 bases and J lost 0; bases outside the gene matches: 8. Germline assignment: CDR1 KGHSH and CDR2 LQKENI. The CDR3 has 18 amino acids. In the case of this clone: Its target is unknown.

The receptor was derived from an adult in good health. The specimen was peripheral blood, collected on day 0 of AZD1222 vaccination. This chain links TRBV18 with TRBJ2-3; 12 bases agree with TRBD2. The CDR3 DNA reads as TGTGCCAGCTCACAAAGGACTAGCGGGGCGACTAGCACAGATACGCAGTATTTT. Amino acid sequence: CASSQRTSGATSTDTQYF.